Presented here are 31 T cell receptor beta chains from one specimen sequenced in a study of blood T cell repertoires in COVID-19. Here immunoSEQ multiplex PCR was the method, and the copy in TCRdb shows in-frame clones only, minus some. The sample carries more than 95,000 clones, 86% recorded once. Specimen: peripheral blood. The source of these receptors is a man in his 70s who had recovered from COVID-19.

V is TRBV5-4 and J is TRBJ1-1, with 11 positions matching TRBD1. CDR3 length: 15 residues. The germline V gene encodes CDR1 SGHNT and CDR2 YYREEE (reference sequence). After removal of 0 bases from V and 5 bases from J, the junction contained 3 bases not matched to a gene. The CDR3 bases are TGTGCCAGCAGCTTGGCGGGACAGGGGGAAACTGAAGCTTTCTTT. As protein: CASSLAGQGETEAFF.

V and J are TRBV5-1 and TRBJ1-4; the match to TRBD1 covers 7 bases. J gave up 7 bases and V 4 bases, and 7 bases lay outside the gene matches. This CDR3 region has 14 residues. Per the germline V gene, CDR1 is SGHRS and CDR2 is YFSETQ. Written as DNA, the CDR3 is TGCGCCAGCAGCCGGGGACAGAACGGTGAAAAACTGTTTTTT. It encodes CASSRGQNGEKLFF.

V is TRBV28 and J is TRBJ1-6; 8 bases agree with TRBD1. This CDR3 has 12 amino acids. CDR1 and CDR2 from the germline V gene are MDHEN and SYDVKM. Trimming at V came to 10 bases and at J to 10 bases, leaving 6 bases not matched to a gene. The CDR3: CATRDRGSPLHF. CDR3 in DNA: TGTGCCACCCGAGACAGGGGATCACCCCTCCACTTT.

V gene TRBV14 combines with J gene TRBJ1-2; D is perhaps TRBD1 (6 bases). V was cut by 2 bases and J by 4 bases, with 8 bases left in between. The CDR3 runs 13 residues. Germline V lookup: CDR1 SGHDN, CDR2 FVKESK. The CDR3 region has the DNA TGTGCCAGCAGCCAACCACAGGGCTATGGCTACACCTTC. This sequence encodes CASSQPQGYGYTF.

This rearrangement joins TRBV19 to TRBJ1-5, with 10 bases that match TRBD1. Germline CDR1 is LNHDA and CDR2 is SQIVND (reference sequence). The CDR3 has 17 amino acids. V shed 6 bases, J shed 0 bases, and the junction held 8 bases outside the gene matches. The CDR3 DNA reads TGTGCCAGTAGAAGCGGGACAGGGGTTTATAGCAATCAGCCCCAGCATTTT. It encodes CASRSGTGVYSNQPQHF.

The chain's CDR3 is CASSSRPARGLEKLFF. CDR3 DNA sequence: TGTGCCAGCAGCTCTCGCCCCGCGCGGGGTTTGGAAAAACTGTTTTTT. The gene calls are TRBV11-2 and TRBJ1-4; D not resolved. Germline V gene data show CDR1 as SGHAT and CDR2 as FQNNGV. Deletions cut 4 bases from V and 8 bases from J, with 20 bases between. The CDR3 has 16 amino acids. The variable domain in full, completed from reference TRBV11-2 and TRBJ1-4, reads EAGVAQSPRYKIIEKRQSVAFWCNPISGHATLYWYQQILGQGPKLLIQFQNNGVVDDSQLPKDRFSAERLKGVDSTLKIQPAKLEDSAVYLCASSSRPARGLEKLFFGSGTQLSVL.

The V and J genes are TRBV10-3 and TRBJ2-2, with 8 bases that match TRBD1. J lost 7 bases, V lost 5 bases, and 9 bases had no gene match. The CDR3 covers 15 residues. Germline V CDR1 and CDR2: ENHRY, SYGVKD. CDR3 nucleotide sequence: TGTGCCATCAGTTCACTTGGACAGGGAAACGGGGAGCTGTTTTTT. Protein sequence: CAISSLGQGNGELFF.

CDR3 in amino acids: CASREESGQSSYEQYF. CDR3 DNA: TGTGCCAGCAGGGAGGAGAGCGGGCAGAGCTCCTACGAGCAGTACTTC. The chain couples TRBV3-1 (or the pseudogene TRBV3-2) to TRBJ2-7; D is possibly TRBD2 (6 bases). This CDR3 comprises 16 residues. The germline gives CDR1 LGHDT, CDR2 YNNKEL (reference sequence). V was trimmed by 6 bases and J by 0 bases, leaving 18 bases between them.

The CDR3 DNA is TGCGCCAGCAGCTTCCTAAGCATTGACAGCTCCTACAATGAGCAGTTCTTC. Its translation: CASSFLSIDSSYNEQFF. The chain links TRBV5-1 to TRBJ2-1; D is possibly TRBD1 (5 bases). Germline CDR1 and CDR2: SGHRS and YFSETQ. This CDR3 spans 17 amino acids. Trimming pared 2 bases from V and 0 bases from J, leaving 15 bases between.

This chain links TRBV6-2 or TRBV6-3 with TRBJ2-1, with D hard to call. Trimming removed 6 bases from V and 1 base from J, with 19 bases in between. The CDR3 is made up of 17 amino acids. From germline, CDR1 is MNHEY and CDR2 SVGEGT. The CDR3 protein is CASSYLHGSGSYNEQFF. For the CDR3, the DNA is TGTGCCAGCAGCTATCTTCATGGGTCGGGTTCCTACAATGAGCAGTTCTTC.

V gene TRBV2 combines with J gene TRBJ2-5, with 8 bases identical to TRBD1. The CDR3 is made up of 14 amino acids. Germline V lookup: CDR1 SNHLY, CDR2 FYNNEI. Unmatched junction bases numbered 7, after V lost 4 bases and J lost 6 bases. CDR3 DNA sequence: TGTGCCAGCAGTGCCCGACAGGGGTTCCAGACCCAGTACTTC. It yields the protein CASSARQGFQTQYF.

The chain joins TRBV11-3 to TRBJ2-2, with D possibly TRBD2 on 5 matching bases. This CDR3 region has 15 residues. CDR1 and CDR2 (germline): SGHNT, YENEEA. Trimming shortened V by 2 bases and J by 3 bases, and 10 bases separated the two germline ends. CDR3 coding DNA: TGTGCCAGCAGCTTACGAGGACTGGACACCGGGGAGCTGTTTTTT. Protein product: CASSLRGLDTGELFF.

This chain connects TRBV5-8 to TRBJ1-5, with D possibly TRBD1 on 5 matching bases. In germline, CDR1 is SGHTS, CDR2 YDEGEE. V lost 0 bases and J lost 7, with 14 bases in between. This CDR3 has 15 amino acids. Written as DNA, the CDR3 is TGTGCCAGCAGCTTGGATGGAGGGACGAGGCAGCCCCAGCATTTT. Amino acid sequence: CASSLDGGTRQPQHF.

This chain connects TRBV7-8 to TRBJ2-3; 9 bases match TRBD2. Germline V gene lookup returns CDR1 SGHVS and CDR2 FQNEAQ. Trimming at V came to 6 bases and at J to 10 bases, leaving 11 bases not matched to a gene. CDR3 size: 14 residues. The CDR3 region has the DNA TGTGCCAGCAGGGGTCAGGTAGCGGGAGTGGCGCAGTATTTT. Protein: CASRGQVAGVAQYF.

This clone occurred a few times. V and J are TRBV19 and TRBJ1-4, with 8 bases lining up with TRBD1. V lost 9 bases, J lost 3 bases, and 3 bases stayed unmatched. CDR1 LNHDA and CDR2 SQIVND come from the germline V gene (reference sequence). The CDR3 sequence is 13 residues long. The CDR3 coding sequence is TGTGCCAGCCAGGGGGCTCCTAATGAAAAACTGTTTTTT. Protein product: CASQGAPNEKLFF.

The CDR3 protein is CASSQDTAFGETQYF. The CDR3 DNA follows: TGTGCCAGCAGCCAAGATACCGCTTTCGGGGAGACCCAGTACTTC. The V call is TRBV4-2, the J call TRBJ2-5; D gene unclear. Germline CDR1 and CDR2: LGHNA and YNFKEQ. This CDR3 region has 15 residues. Trimming pared 0 bases from V and 5 bases from J, leaving 13 bases between.

The chain links TRBV28 to TRBJ2-1, with D perhaps TRBD2 (5 bases). Deletions cut 6 bases from V and 16 bases from J, with 19 bases between. Germline assignment: CDR1 MDHEN and CDR2 SYDVKM. The CDR3 totals 12 residues. The CDR3 DNA reads as TGTGCCAGCAGCACCCAAACCGAGGGAACCTTCTTC. It codes for CASSTQTEGTFF.

This clone appeared a single time. The chain combines TRBV24-1 with TRBJ2-1; no definite D call. CDR1 and CDR2 from the germline V gene are KGHDR and SFDVKD. Trimming stripped 0 bases from V and 7 bases from J, with 6 bases between. The CDR3 consists of 13 residues. As DNA, the CDR3 is TGTGCCACCAGTGATTTGACAGAAAATGAGCAGTTCTTC. It specifies CATSDLTENEQFF.

This sequence joins TRBV27 and TRBJ2-1; 11 nucleotides line up with TRBD2. Germline V lookup: CDR1 MNHEY, CDR2 SMNVEV (reference sequence). With V trimmed by 8 bases and J by 7 bases, 10 bases remained unmatched. The CDR3 extends over 15 amino acids. This CDR3 is CASGLAGGGKNEQFF. Written as DNA, the CDR3 is TGTGCCAGCGGGCTAGCGGGAGGAGGGAAAAATGAGCAGTTCTTC.

The CDR3 DNA sequence: TGTGCCAGTAGTATAGGGCCTAGCGGGGGTGGCACCGGGGAGCTGTTTTTT. Protein product: CASSIGPSGGGTGELFF. The chain carries TRBV19 and TRBJ2-2; 10 nucleotides line up with TRBD2. Trimming cost V 1 base and J 4 bases; bases outside gene matches: 6. This CDR3 region has 17 residues. Germline CDR1 LNHDA, CDR2 SQIVND (reference sequence).

V is TRBV12-3 or TRBV12-4 and J is TRBJ2-5, with D perhaps matching TRBD1 (5 bases). Trimming removed 5 bases from V and 7 bases from J, with 14 bases in between. The CDR3 covers 13 residues. As DNA, the CDR3 is TGTGCCAGCAGTCTCGACAGTCATGGGACCCAGTACTTC. Translated, it gives CASSLDSHGTQYF.

CDR3 residues: CASSPLTSNTGELFF. The CDR3 DNA follows: TGTGCCAGCAGCCCCCTCACTTCGAACACCGGGGAGCTGTTTTTT. The chain employs TRBV11-2 and TRBJ2-2; unclear D gene. Germline V gene lookup returns CDR1 SGHAT and CDR2 FQNNGV. Trimming cost V 5 bases and J 0 bases, with 10 bases left between them. The CDR3 runs to 15 residues.

V is TRBV20-1 and J is TRBJ1-5; D is possibly TRBD1 (6 bases). V dropped 4 bases and J dropped 7 bases, with 8 bases sitting between them. The germline V gene encodes CDR1 DFQATT and CDR2 SNEGSKA (reference sequence). This CDR3 has 11 residues. This CDR3 is CSAKGGQPQHF. The CDR3 region has the DNA TGCAGTGCTAAGGGGGGGCAGCCCCAGCATTTT.

For the CDR3, the DNA is TGTGCCAGCAGCCTTCAAGGGGCGCGAGATACTGAAGCTTTCTTT. Its protein is CASSLQGARDTEAFF. The chain recombines TRBV11-3 with TRBJ1-1; D might be TRBD1 (5 bases). Germline V gene lookup returns CDR1 SGHNT and CDR2 YENEEA. This CDR3 region has 15 residues. V was clipped by 5 bases and J by 5 bases, with 18 bases between them.

The CDR3: CASSLDGGQGHEQYF. In nucleotides, the CDR3 is TGTGCCAGCAGCTTAGATGGTGGGCAGGGCCACGAGCAGTACTTC. The chain links TRBV11-2 to TRBJ2-7; possible D gene TRBD1, 5 bases. The germline V gene has CDR1 SGHAT and CDR2 FQNNGV. Trimming cost V 0 bases and J 5 bases, with 14 bases left between them. The CDR3 is 15 residues long.

The V gene is TRBV29-1, the J gene TRBJ1-4; TRBD1 matches at 7 bases. The germline V gene encodes CDR1 SQVTM and CDR2 ANQGSEA. The V and J ends lost 7 bases and 10 bases, in that order; junction bases with no gene match: 12. This CDR3 contains 13 residues. The chain's CDR3 is CSALTGPDGKLFF. The CDR3 region has the DNA TGCAGCGCCCTGACAGGGCCGGACGGAAAACTGTTTTTT.

The chain is built from TRBV7-6 and TRBJ2-2; 8 nucleotides match TRBD1. Germline loops: CDR1 SGHVS, CDR2 FNYEAQ. Trimming took 5 bases from V and 4 from J; bases not matched to a gene: 3. CDR3 length equals 14 residues. Written as DNA, the CDR3 is TGTGCCAGCAGCGGAACAGGGGGCACCGGGGAGCTGTTTTTT. This translates into CASSGTGGTGELFF.

CDR3 coding DNA: TGTGCCACCAGTGATTTAAGGGGAACCCAGTACTTC. It is translated as CATSDLRGTQYF. The chain employs TRBV24-1 and TRBJ2-5, with D tentatively TRBD1 (5 bases). This CDR3 is 12 amino acids long. Trimming left V 1 base short and J 8 bases short, with 7 bases between. Germline V CDR1 and CDR2: KGHDR, SFDVKD.

J is TRBJ2-2 and V is TRBV5-1; 8 positions agree with TRBD1. The trim removed 0 bases at V and 4 bases at J, leaving 2 bases unmatched. This CDR3 region has 15 residues. CDR1 SGHRS and CDR2 YFSETQ come from the germline V gene. In DNA form, the CDR3 reads TGCGCCAGCAGCTTGGGGACAGGGTTCACCGGGGAGCTGTTTTTT. This codes for CASSLGTGFTGELFF.

The chain joins TRBV6-5 to TRBJ2-1, with unresolved D. Trimming took off 2 bases at V and 5 bases at J, with 7 bases between the two ends. The germline CDR1 and CDR2 sequences are MNHEY and SVGAGI. The CDR3 spans 13 residues. The CDR3 DNA follows: TGTGCCAGCAGTTACCTAAGTAACAATGAGCAGTTCTTC. Encoded protein: CASSYLSNNEQFF.

The chain links TRBV19 to TRBJ2-7; no firm D call. Germline V CDR1 and CDR2: LNHDA, SQIVND (reference sequence). With 6 bases removed from V and 3 bases from J, the gap between germline ends came to 6 bases. The CDR3 is 11 amino acids. The CDR3 spells CASSDNYEQYF. CDR3 sequence (DNA): TGTGCCAGTAGCGACAACTACGAGCAGTACTTC.